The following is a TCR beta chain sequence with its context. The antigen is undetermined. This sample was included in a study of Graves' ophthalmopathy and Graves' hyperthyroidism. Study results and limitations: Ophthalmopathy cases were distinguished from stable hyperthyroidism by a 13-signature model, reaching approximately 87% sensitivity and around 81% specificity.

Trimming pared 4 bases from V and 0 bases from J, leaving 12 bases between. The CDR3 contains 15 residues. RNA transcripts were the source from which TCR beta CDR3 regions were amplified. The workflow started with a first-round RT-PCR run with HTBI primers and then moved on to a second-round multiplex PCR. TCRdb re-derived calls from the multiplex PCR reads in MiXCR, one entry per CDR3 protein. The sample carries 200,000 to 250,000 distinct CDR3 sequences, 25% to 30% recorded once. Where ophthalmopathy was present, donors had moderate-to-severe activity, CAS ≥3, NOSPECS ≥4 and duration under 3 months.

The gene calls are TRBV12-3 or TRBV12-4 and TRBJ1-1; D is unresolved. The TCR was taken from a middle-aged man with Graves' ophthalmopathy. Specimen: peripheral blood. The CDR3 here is CASSSAKGMNTEAFF. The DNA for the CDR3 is TGTGCCAGCAGTTCCGCAAAGGGCATGAACACTGAAGCTTTCTTT.